The TCR beta chain under discussion was sequenced for a study of shared clonotypes between healthy human individuals. CD4+ cell separation produced CD45RA+ naive and CD45RA-negative memory subsets. Measured with immunoSEQ multiplex PCR; TCRdb has only the in-frame clones, and not every one. This table has over a million clones, roughly 74% appearing once. The CDR3 consists of 15 residues. Trimming removed 4 bases at V and 2 bases at J, with 13 bases between. From germline, CDR1 is SGHAT and CDR2 FQNNGV. The source of this sequence is a man between 18 and 29 years old in good health. Some clones in this sample may be carry-over from other donors' samples. This sequence joins TRBV11-2 and TRBJ2-3, with D perhaps TRBD1 (6 bases). What was sequenced was memory CD4+ T cells from PBMCs. Subset defined: CD45RA-negative fraction. The CDR3 DNA is TGTGCCAGCAGCTCGACTACAGGGTTCACAGATACGCAGTATTTT. It specifies CASSSTTGFTDTQYF.